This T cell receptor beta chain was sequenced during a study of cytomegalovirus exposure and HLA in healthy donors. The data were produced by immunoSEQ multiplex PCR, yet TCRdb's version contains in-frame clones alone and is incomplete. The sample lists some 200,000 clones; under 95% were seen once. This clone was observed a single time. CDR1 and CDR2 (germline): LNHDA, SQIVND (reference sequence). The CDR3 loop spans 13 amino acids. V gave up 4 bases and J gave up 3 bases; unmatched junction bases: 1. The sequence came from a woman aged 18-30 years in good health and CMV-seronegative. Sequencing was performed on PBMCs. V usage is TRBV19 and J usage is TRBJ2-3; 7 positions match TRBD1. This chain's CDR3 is CASSKGATDTQYF. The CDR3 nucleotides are TGTGCCAGTAGTAAGGGGGCAACAGATACGCAGTATTTT.